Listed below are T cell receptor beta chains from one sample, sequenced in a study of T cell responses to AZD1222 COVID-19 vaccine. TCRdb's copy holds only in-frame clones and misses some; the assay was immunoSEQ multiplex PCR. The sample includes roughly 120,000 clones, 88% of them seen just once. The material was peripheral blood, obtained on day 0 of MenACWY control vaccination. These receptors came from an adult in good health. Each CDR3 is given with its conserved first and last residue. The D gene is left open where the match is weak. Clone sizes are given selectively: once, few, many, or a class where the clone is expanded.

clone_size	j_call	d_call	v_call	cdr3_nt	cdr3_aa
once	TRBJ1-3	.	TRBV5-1	TGCGCCAGCAGCTTGGTTGGACCCCAGTACGGAAACACCATATATTTT	CASSLVGPQYGNTIYF
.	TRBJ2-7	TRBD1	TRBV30	TGTGCCTGGGGGACAGCGCTTTCCGAGCAGTACTTC	CAWGTALSEQYF
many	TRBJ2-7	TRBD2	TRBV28	TGTGCCAGCAGTCCCGGGACTAGTCTTTACGAGCAGTACTTC	CASSPGTSLYEQYF
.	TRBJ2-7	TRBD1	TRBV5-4	TGTGCCAGCAGAAGAGCGGGACAGGGTTCTTCCTACGAGCAGTACTTC	CASRRAGQGSSYEQYF
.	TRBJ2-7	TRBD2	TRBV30	TGTGCCTGGAGTGCGCTTACTAGCGGGAAAGGGGAGCAGTACTTC	CAWSALTSGKGEQYF
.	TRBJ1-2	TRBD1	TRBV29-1	TGCAGCGTCCGGACAGGACCGAACTATGGCTACACCTTC	CSVRTGPNYGYTF
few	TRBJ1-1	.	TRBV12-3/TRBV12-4	TGTGCCAGCAGTTATGGCACTGAAGCTTTCTTT	CASSYGTEAFF
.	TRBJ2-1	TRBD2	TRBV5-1	TGCGCCAGCAGACTAGCGGGCAGAGGTGAGCAGTTCTTC	CASRLAGRGEQFF
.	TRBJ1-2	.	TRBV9	TGTGCCAGCAGCGTAGAGGGGGAAATGTGGGGAGGAGGTTATGGCTACACCTTC	CASSVEGEMWGGGYGYTF
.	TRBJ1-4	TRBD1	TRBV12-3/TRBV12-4	TGTGCCAGCAAAGAGGGGGCGATTGAAAAACTGTTTTTT	CASKEGAIEKLFF
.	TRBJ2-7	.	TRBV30	TGTGCCTGGAGACGGCCGTCAGTTAGCGAGCAGTACTTC	CAWRRPSVSEQYF
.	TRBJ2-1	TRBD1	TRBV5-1	TGCGCCAGCAGCTTGGACGGACAGGGGTGGAATGAGCAGTTCTTC	CASSLDGQGWNEQFF
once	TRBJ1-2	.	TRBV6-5	TGTGCCAGCACCCAAAGGGGGGCGGGCGGCTACACCTTC	CASTQRGAGGYTF
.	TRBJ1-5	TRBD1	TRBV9	TGTGCCAGCAGCCCGTCAGGGGGCGCGGGTCAGCCCCAGCATTTT	CASSPSGGAGQPQHF
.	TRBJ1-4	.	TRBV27	TGTGCCAGCAGCCCCCGTGGGGCTTGGGAAAAACTGTTTTTT	CASSPRGAWEKLFF
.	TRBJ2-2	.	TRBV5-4	TGTGCCAGCAGCAGGCCCCCACCCCGGACCGGGGAGCTGTTTTTT	CASSRPPPRTGELFF